This TCR beta chain was found in a study of control samples from healthy donors and cancer patients. The sample holds many counts of this clone. Profiled with immunoSEQ multiplex PCR; TCRdb holds only in-frame clones, not every one. The sample has some 120,000 clones; over 75% are singletons. Germline-derived CDR1 and CDR2 are MDHEN and SYDVKM. Trimming removed 2 bases at V and 0 bases at J, with 11 bases between. The CDR3 spans 15 residues. The chain combines TRBV28 with TRBJ2-7; TRBD1 might be the D (5 bases). The sequence was collected from a man aged 18-30 years in good health. The sequencing input was blood. The CDR3 protein is CASSLQGKASYEQYF. CDR3 coding DNA: TGTGCCAGCAGTTTACAGGGTAAAGCCTCCTACGAGCAGTACTTC.